Described below is a single T cell receptor beta chain sequence and its context. Its antigen is unknown. Profiled with immunoSEQ multiplex PCR; TCRdb holds only in-frame clones, not every one. The sample has some 60,000 clones; approximately 96% are singletons. The sample belongs to a study of cytomegalovirus exposure and HLA in healthy donors. About the research overall: According to later analysis, the same platform produced the 120 validation and approximately 630 first-cohort repertoires. General study results and limits: In vitro testing confirmed a few CMV-associated chains as specific for CMV antigens. The investigators catalogued some 160 TCR beta chains as cytomegalovirus-associated. The classifier reportedly diagnosed cytomegalovirus status with high specificity and sensitivity.

Material: PBMCs. The receptor was isolated from a man in his late teens or twenties in good health and CMV-seronegative.

CDR3 loop: CASSFRQGKGDTQYF. CDR3 bases: TGTGCCAGCAGTTTTCGGCAGGGAAAAGGAGATACGCAGTATTTT. The V gene is TRBV28, the J gene TRBJ2-3; D might be TRBD1 (5 bases). Germline assignment: CDR1 MDHEN and CDR2 SYDVKM. Trimming removed 3 bases from V and 5 bases from J, with 15 bases in between. This CDR3 contains 15 residues. Full variable domain (remainder filled in from reference TRBV28 and TRBJ2-3): DVKVTQSSRYLVKRTGEKVFLECVQDMDHENMFWYRQDPGLGLRLIYFSYDVKMKEKGDIPEGYSVSREKKERFSLILESASTNQTSMYLCASSFRQGKGDTQYFGPGTRLTVL.